The clone carrying this T cell receptor (beta chain) was picked up a small number of times. Its matching antigen is unknown. The entry originates in a study of T cell responses to AZD1222 COVID-19 vaccine. Study results and caveats: Possibly, clonal diversity was underestimated; donors were largely white British and included more females. Increased Spike-specific TCR breadth and depth were observed after two AZD1222 doses.

Produced via immunoSEQ multiplex PCR; TCRdb's table is partial and in-frame only. The repertoire holds 75,000 to 100,000 clones, with around 89% as singletons. CDR1 is SEHNR and CDR2 is FQNEAQ in the germline V gene (reference sequence). This CDR3 is 13 amino acids long. V was shortened by 5 bases and J by 7 bases, with 9 bases between the two germline ends. V usage is TRBV7-9 and J usage is TRBJ1-6; TRBD1 is a possible D gene (5 bases). The sample here was peripheral blood, taken on day 0 of AZD1222 vaccination. The receptor's source is an adult in good health. The CDR3 region is CASSLRDNSPLHF. In DNA form, the CDR3 reads TGTGCCAGCAGCCTAAGGGACAATTCACCCCTCCACTTT.